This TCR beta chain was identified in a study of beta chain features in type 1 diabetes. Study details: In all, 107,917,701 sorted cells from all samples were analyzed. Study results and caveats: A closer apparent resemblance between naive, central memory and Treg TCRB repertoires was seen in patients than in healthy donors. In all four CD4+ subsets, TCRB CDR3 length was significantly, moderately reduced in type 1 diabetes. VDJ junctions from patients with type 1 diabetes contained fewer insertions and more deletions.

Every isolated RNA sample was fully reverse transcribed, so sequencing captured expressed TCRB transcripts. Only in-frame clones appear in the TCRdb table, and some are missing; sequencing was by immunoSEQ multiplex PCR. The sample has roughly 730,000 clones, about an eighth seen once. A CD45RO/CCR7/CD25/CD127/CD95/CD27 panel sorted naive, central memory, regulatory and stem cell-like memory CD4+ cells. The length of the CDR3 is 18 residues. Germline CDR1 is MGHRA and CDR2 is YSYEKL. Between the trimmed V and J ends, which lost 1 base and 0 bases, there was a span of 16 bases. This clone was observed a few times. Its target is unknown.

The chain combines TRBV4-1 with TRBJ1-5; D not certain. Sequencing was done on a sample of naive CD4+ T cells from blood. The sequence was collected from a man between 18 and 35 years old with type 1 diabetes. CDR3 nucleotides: TGCGCCAGCAGCCAAGTCCAGGTCCGGCAATATAGCAATCAGCCCCAGCATTTT. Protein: CASSQVQVRQYSNQPQHF.